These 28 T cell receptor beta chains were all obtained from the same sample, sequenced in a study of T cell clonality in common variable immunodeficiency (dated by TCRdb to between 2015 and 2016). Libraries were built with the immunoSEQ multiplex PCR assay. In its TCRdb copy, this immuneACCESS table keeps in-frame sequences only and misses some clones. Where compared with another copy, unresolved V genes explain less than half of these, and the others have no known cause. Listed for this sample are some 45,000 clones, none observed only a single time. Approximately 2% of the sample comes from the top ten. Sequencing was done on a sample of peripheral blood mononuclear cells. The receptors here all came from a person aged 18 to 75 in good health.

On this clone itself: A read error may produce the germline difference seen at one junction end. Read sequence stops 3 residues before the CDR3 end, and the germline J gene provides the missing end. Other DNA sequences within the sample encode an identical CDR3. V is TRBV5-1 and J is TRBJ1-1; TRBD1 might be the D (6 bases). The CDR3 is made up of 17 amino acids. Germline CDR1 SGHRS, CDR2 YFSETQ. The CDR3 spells CASSPSGTRGGDTEAFF. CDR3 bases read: TGCGCCAGCAGCCCTTCCGGGACACGGGGGGGGGACACTGAG.

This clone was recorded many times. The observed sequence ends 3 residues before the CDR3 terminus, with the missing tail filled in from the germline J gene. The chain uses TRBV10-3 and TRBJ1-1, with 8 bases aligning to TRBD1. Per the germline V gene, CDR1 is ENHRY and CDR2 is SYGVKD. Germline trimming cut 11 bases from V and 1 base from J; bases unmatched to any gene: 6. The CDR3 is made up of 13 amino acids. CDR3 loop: CASQDRANTEAFF. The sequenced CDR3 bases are TGTGCCTCCCAGGACAGGGCGAACACTGAA.

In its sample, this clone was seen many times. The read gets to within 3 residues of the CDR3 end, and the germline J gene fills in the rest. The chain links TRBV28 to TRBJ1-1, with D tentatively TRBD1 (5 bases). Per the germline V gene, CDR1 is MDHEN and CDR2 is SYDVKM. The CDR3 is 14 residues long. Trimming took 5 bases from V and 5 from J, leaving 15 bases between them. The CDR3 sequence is CASSVQGGGTEAFF. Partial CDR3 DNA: TGTGCCAGCAGTGTTCAGGGAGGAGGGACTGAA.

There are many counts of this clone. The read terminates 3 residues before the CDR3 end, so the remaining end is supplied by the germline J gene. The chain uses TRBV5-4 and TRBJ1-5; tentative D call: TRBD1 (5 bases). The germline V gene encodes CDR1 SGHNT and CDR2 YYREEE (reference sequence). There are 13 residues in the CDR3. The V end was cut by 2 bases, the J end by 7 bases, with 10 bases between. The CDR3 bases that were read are TGTGCCAGCAGCTTAGGCAGGGAACAGCCC. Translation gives CASSLGREQP. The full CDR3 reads CASSLGREQPQHF.

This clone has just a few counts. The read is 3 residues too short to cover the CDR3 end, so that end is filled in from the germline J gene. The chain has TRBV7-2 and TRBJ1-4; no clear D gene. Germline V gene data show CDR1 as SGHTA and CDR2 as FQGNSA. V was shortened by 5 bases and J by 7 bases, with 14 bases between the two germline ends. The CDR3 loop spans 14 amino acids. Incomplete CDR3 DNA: TGTGCCAGCAGCGCGGCCCCACGGGTTGAAAAA. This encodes CASSAAPRVEK. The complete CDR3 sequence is CASSAAPRVEKLFF.

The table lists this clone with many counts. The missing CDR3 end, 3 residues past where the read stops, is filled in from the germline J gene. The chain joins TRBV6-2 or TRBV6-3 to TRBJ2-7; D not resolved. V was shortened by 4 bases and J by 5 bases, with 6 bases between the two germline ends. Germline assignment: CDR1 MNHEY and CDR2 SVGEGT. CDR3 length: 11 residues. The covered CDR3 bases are TGTGCCAGCAGTTCCGTCGACGAG. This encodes CASSSVDE. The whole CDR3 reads CASSSVDEQYF.

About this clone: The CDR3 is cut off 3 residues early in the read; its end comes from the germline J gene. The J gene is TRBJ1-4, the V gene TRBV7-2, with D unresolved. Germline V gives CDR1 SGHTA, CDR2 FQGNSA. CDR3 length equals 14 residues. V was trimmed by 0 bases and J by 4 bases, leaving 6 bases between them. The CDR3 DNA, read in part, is TGTGCCAGCAGCTTAGCGAGCCATAATGAAAAA. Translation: CASSLASHNEK. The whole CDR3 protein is CASSLASHNEKLFF.

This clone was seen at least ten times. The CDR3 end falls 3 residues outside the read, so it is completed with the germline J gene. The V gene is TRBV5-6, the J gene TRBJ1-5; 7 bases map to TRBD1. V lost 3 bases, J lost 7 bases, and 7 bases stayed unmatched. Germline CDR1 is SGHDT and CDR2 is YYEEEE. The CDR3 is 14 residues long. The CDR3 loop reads CASSSGQAKQPQHF. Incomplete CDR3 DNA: TGTGCCAGCAGCTCTGGACAGGCCAAGCAGCCC. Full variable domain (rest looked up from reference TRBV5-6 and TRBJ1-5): DAGVTQSPTHLIKTRGQQVTLRCSPKSGHDTVSWYQQALGQGPQFIFQYYEEEERQRGNFPDRFSGHQFPNYSSELNVNALLLGDSALYLCASSSGQAKQPQHFGDGTRLSIL.

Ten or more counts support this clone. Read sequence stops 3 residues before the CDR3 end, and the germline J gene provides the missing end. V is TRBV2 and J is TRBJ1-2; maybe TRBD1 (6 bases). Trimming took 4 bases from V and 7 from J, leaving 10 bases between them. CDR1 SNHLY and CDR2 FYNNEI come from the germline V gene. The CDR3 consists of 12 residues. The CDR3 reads CASSVDRSGYTF. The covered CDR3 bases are TGTGCCAGCAGTGTCGACAGGAGTGGC. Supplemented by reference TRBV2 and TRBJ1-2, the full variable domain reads EPEVTQTPSHQVTQMGQEVILRCVPISNHLYFYWYRQILGQKVEFLVSFYNNEISEKSEIFDDQFSVERPDGSNFTLKIRSTKLEDSAMYFCASSVDRSGYTFGSGTRLTVV.

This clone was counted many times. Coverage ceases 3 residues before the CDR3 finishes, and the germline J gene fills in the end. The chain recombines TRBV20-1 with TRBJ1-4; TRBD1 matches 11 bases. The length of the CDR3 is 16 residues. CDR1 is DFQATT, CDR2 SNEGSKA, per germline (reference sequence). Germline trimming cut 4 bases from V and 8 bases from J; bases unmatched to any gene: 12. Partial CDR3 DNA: TGCAGTGCTATCGGACAGGGGGCGAGGTGGTCGGAAAAA. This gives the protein CSAIGQGARWSEK. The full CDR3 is CSAIGQGARWSEKLFF.

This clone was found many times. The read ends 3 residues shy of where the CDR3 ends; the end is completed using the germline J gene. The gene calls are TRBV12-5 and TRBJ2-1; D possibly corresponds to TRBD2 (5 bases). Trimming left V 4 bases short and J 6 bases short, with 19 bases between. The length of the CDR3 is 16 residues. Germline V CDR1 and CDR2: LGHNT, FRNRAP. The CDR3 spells CASGSGTSGSINEQFF. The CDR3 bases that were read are TGTGCTAGTGGTTCCGGTACAAGCGGATCTATCAATGAG.

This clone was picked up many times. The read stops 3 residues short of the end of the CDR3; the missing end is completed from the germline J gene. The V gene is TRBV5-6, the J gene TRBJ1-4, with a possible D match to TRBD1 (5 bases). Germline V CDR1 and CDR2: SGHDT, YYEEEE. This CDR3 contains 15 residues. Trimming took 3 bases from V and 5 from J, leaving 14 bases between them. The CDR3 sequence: CASSWGGMANEKLFF. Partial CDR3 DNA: TGTGCCAGCAGCTGGGGGGGGATGGCGAATGAAAAA. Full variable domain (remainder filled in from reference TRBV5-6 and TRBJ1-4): DAGVTQSPTHLIKTRGQQVTLRCSPKSGHDTVSWYQQALGQGPQFIFQYYEEEERQRGNFPDRFSGHQFPNYSSELNVNALLLGDSALYLCASSWGGMANEKLFFGSGTQLSVL.

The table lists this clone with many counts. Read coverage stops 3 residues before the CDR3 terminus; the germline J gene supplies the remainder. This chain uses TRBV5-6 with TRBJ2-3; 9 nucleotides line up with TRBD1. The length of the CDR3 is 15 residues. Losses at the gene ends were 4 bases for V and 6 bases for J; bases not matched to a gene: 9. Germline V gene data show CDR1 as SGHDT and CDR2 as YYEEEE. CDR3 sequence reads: CASSPTGTGFDTQYF. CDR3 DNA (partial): TGTGCCAGCAGCCCAACCGGGACAGGGTTCGATACG.

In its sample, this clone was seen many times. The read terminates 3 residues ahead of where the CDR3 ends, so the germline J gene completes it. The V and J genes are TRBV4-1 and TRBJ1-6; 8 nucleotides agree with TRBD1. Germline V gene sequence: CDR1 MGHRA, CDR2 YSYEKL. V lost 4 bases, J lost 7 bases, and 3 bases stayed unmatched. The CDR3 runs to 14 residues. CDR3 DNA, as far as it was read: TGCGCCAGCAGCCCCCGGACAGGGAATTCACCC. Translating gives CASSPRTGNSP. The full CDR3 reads CASSPRTGNSPLHF.

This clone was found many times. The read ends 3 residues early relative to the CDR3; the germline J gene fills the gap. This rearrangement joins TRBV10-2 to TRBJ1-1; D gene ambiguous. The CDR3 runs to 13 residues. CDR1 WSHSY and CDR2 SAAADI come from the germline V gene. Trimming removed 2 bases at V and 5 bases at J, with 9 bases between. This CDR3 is CASSEAKGTEAFF. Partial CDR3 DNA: TGCGCCAGCAGTGAGGCCAAAGGGACTGAA.

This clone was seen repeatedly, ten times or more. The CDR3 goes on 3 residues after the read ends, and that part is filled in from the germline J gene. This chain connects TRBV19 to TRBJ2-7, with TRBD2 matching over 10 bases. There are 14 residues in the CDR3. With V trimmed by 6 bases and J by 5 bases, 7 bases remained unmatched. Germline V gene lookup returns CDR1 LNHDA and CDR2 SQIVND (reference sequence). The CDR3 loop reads CASRPGLASHEQYF. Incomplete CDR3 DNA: TGTGCCAGTAGACCGGGACTAGCGTCTCACGAG.

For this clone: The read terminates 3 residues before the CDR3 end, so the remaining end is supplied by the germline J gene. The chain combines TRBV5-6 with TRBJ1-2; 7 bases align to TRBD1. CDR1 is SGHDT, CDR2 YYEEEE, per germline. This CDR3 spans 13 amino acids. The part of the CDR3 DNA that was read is TGTGCCAGCAGCGGGGGGACAGTCCCTTTC. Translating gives CASSGGTVPF. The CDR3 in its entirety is CASSGGTVPFYTF.

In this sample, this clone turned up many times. The CDR3 DNA, read in part, is TGTGCCAGCAGCCCCCTACGGGGCGGGGCG. Protein sequence: CASSPLRGGA. The full CDR3 protein reads CASSPLRGGAQYF. The V call is TRBV14, the J call TRBJ2-3; possible D gene TRBD2, 6 bases. Coverage ceases 3 residues before the CDR3 finishes, and the germline J gene fills in the end. This CDR3 contains 13 residues. CDR1 SGHDN and CDR2 FVKESK come from the germline V gene.

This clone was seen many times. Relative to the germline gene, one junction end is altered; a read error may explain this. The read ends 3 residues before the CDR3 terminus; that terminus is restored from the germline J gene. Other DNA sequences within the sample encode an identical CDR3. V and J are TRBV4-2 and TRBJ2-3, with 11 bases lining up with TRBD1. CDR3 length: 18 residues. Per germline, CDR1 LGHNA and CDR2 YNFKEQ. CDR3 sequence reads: CASSHQGSGTGGTDTQYF. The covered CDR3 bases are TGCGCCAGCAGCCACCAAGGGTCCGGGACAGGGGGTACAGATACG.

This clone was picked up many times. The CDR3 bases that were read are TGTGCCAGCAGTGAGGAGTGGCGGACTGAA. Amino acid sequence: CASSEEWRTE. The CDR3 in full is CASSEEWRTEAFF. The gene calls are TRBV2 and TRBJ1-1; no clear D gene. The read ends 3 residues before the CDR3 terminus; that terminus is restored from the germline J gene. The CDR3 spans 13 residues. Germline V CDR1 and CDR2: SNHLY, FYNNEI. V was shortened by 3 bases and J by 5 bases, with 10 bases between the two germline ends.

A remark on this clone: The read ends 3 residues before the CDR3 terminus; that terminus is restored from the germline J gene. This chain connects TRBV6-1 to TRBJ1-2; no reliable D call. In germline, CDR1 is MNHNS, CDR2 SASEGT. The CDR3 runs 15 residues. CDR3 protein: CASSERSGRAYDYTF. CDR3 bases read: TGTGCCAGCAGTGAGAGAAGCGGGAGGGCCTACGAC.

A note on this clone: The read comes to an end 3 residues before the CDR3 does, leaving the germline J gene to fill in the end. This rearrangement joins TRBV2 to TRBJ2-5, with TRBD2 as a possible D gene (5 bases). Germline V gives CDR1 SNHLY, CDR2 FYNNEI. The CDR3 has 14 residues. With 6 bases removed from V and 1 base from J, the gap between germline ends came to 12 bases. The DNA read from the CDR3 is TGTGCCAGCAGGGACCCGGGGAGCCAAGAGACC. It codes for CASRDPGSQET. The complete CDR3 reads CASRDPGSQETQYF.

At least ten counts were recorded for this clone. CDR3 amino acids: CSAKGTGGGSTEAFF. The part of the CDR3 DNA that was read is TGCAGTGCCAAAGGGACAGGGGGAGGGAGCACTGAA. The V call is TRBV20-1, the J call TRBJ1-1; 11 bases align to TRBD1. The CDR3 extends 3 residues past the end of the read, so its final part is completed from the germline J gene. Germline assignment: CDR1 DFQATT and CDR2 SNEGSKA (reference sequence). The junction had 10 bases not matched to a gene; V was cut back by 6 bases and J by 4 bases. The CDR3 contains 15 residues.

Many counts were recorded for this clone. The sequenced CDR3 bases are TGTGCCAGTAATGACAGGGCTAACTATGGC. This translates into CASNDRANYG. The full-length CDR3 reads as CASNDRANYGYTF. The gene calls are TRBV19 and TRBJ1-2; TRBD1 agrees at 7 bases. The CDR3 extends 3 residues past the end of the read, so its final part is completed from the germline J gene. There are 13 residues in the CDR3. Germline V gene sequence: CDR1 LNHDA, CDR2 SQIVND (reference sequence). With 7 bases clipped from V and 0 bases from J, the junction kept 2 bases outside the gene matches.

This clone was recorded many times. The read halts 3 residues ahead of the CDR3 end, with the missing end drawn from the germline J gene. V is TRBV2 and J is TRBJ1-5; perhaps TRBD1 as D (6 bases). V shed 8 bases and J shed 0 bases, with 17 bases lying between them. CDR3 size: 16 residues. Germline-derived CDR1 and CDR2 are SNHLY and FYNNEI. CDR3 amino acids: CASRDTGGSSNQPQHF. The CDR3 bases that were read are TGTGCCAGCCGGGACACGGGGGGAAGTAGCAATCAGCCC.

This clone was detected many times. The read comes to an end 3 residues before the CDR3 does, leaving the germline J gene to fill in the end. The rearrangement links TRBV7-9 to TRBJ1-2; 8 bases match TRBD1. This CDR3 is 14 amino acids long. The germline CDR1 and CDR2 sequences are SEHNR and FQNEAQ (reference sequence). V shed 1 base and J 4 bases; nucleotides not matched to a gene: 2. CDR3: CASSLVTGGYGYTF. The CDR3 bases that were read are TGTGCCAGCAGCTTAGTCACAGGGGGCTATGGC.

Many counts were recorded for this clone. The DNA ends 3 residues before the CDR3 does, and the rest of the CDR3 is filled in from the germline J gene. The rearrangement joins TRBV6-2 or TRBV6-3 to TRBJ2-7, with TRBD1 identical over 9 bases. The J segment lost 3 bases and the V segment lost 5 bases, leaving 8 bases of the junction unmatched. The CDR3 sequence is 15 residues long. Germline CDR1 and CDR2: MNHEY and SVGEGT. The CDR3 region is CASSRPDRGNYEQYF. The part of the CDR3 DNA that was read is TGTGCCAGCAGTCGACCGGACAGGGGAAACTACGAG.

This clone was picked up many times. CDR3 loop: CASSPRVSKDYEQYF. CDR3 DNA, as far as it was read: TGCGCCAGCAGCCCTCGGGTCAGTAAGGACTACGAG. V gene TRBV5-1 combines with J gene TRBJ2-7; D is ambiguous. The CDR3 extends 3 residues past the end of the read, so its final part is completed from the germline J gene. Per germline, CDR1 SGHRS and CDR2 YFSETQ. The V and J ends lost 4 bases and 3 bases respectively, with 17 bases between them. The CDR3 runs 15 residues.